Following are 29 T cell receptor beta chains from one sample sequenced in a study of cytomegalovirus exposure and HLA in healthy donors (dated by TCRdb to about 2017). The library was produced with the immunoSEQ multiplex PCR assay. For the multiplex PCR, a mixture combining 60 forward primers for TCR Vbeta segments and 13 reverse primers for TCR Jbeta segments was used. The clones in this table, taken by TCRdb from immuneACCESS, are in-frame only. Not every clone is retained; where verified, under half of the shortfall comes from an unresolved V gene, and the cause of the rest is unknown. Here the sample has roughly 100,000 clones; approximately 72% occur a single time. The ten largest clones take up 6.5% to 9% of the sample. The sample consisted of PBMCs. These receptors all come from a middle-aged man in good health and CMV-seropositive.

This sequence joins TRBV7-9 and TRBJ1-3; a possible D gene is TRBD1 (6 bases). Trimming shortened V by 3 bases and J by 0 bases, and 12 bases separated the two germline ends. Germline assignment: CDR1 SEHNR and CDR2 FQNEAQ (reference sequence). The CDR3 runs 16 residues. This CDR3 is CASSFETGNSGNTIYF. The CDR3 bases are TGTGCCAGCAGCTTCGAAACAGGGAACTCTGGAAACACCATATATTTT. Full variable domain (missing parts from reference TRBV7-9 and TRBJ1-3): DTGVSQNPRHKITKRGQNVTFRCDPISEHNRLYWYRQTLGQGPEFLTYFQNEAQLEKSRLLSDRFSAERPKGSFSTLEIQRTEQGDSAMYLCASSFETGNSGNTIYFGEGSWLTVV.

The chain employs TRBV6-1 and TRBJ2-7; a possible D gene is TRBD1 (6 bases). This CDR3 has 15 residues. Per germline, CDR1 MNHNS and CDR2 SASEGT. V was pared by 5 bases and J by 6 bases, with 20 bases between. This chain's CDR3 is CASSRTGQGYSEQYF. As DNA, the CDR3 is TGTGCCAGCAGTCGCACGGGACAAGGCTACTCCGAGCAGTACTTC.

This chain links TRBV5-1 with TRBJ1-4, with 11 bases fitting TRBD1. Trimming cost V 1 base and J 7 bases; bases outside gene matches: 3. CDR3 length equals 15 residues. Germline values: CDR1 SGHRS, CDR2 YFSETQ. CDR3 loop: CASSLRGTGGEKLFF. CDR3 nucleotides: TGCGCCAGCAGCTTGCGAGGGACAGGGGGTGAAAAACTGTTTTTT.

The chain carries TRBV21-1 and TRBJ2-5; the D call in the table, TRBD2, was not verified against the DNA. Matching the DNA end better, TRBJ2-7 makes the J call doubtful. TRBV21-1 is a pseudogene segment. This CDR3 region has 14 residues. The CDR3: CVGLAGLSTYEQYF. CDR3 in DNA: TGTGTCGGGCTAGCGGGACTGTCGACCTACGAGCAGTACTTC.

There are a few counts of this clone. The chain recombines TRBV19 with TRBJ2-5; 8 bases are shared with TRBD1. The CDR3 has 15 amino acids. Trimming took 5 bases from V and 5 from J; bases not matched to a gene: 10. CDR1 is LNHDA, CDR2 SQIVND, per germline (reference sequence). CDR3 in DNA: TGTGCCAGTAGTGCTAACACAGGGGGAAAGGAGACCCAGTACTTC. Its translation is CASSANTGGKETQYF.

The chain joins TRBV10-1 to TRBJ1-1; 10 bases are shared with TRBD1. V dropped 2 bases and J dropped 11; count of bases not matched to a gene: 17. In germline, CDR1 is WNHNN, CDR2 SYGVQD (reference sequence). The CDR3 extends over 17 amino acids. The CDR3 loop reads CASSERVPGTGAREAFF. DNA for the CDR3: TGCGCCAGCAGTGAGAGGGTCCCCGGGACAGGGGCGAGGGAGGCTTTCTTT.

V and J are TRBV14 and TRBJ2-3; 11 bases fit TRBD2. Trimming removed 4 bases from V and 3 bases from J; junction bases left unmatched: 3. This CDR3 is 15 amino acids long. From germline, CDR1 is SGHDN and CDR2 FVKESK. CDR3: CASSPLAGGTDTQYF. The CDR3 region has the DNA TGTGCCAGCAGCCCCCTAGCGGGGGGAACAGATACGCAGTATTTT.

The chain links TRBV27 to TRBJ1-2; D might be TRBD1 (5 bases). The CDR3 covers 13 residues. V lost 4 bases to trimming and J lost 7 bases, with 13 bases between them. Germline loops: CDR1 MNHEY, CDR2 SMNVEV (reference sequence). The CDR3 bases are TGTGCCAGCAGTTCCAGGGCAGGTAGTGGCTACACCTTC. Encoded protein: CASSSRAGSGYTF.

This clone came up a few times. This sequence joins TRBV27 and TRBJ1-1; no reliable D call. Trimming shortened V by 3 bases and J by 2 bases, and 13 bases separated the two germline ends. This CDR3 is 15 amino acids long. Germline lookup yields CDR1 MNHEY and CDR2 SMNVEV (reference sequence). The CDR3 here is CASSFVRRRNTEAFF. In DNA form, the CDR3 reads TGTGCCAGCAGTTTCGTGCGCCGTCGAAACACTGAAGCTTTCTTT.

This chain uses TRBV13 with TRBJ2-5, with 10 bases lining up with TRBD1. This CDR3 region has 15 residues. J was trimmed by 5 bases and V by 5 bases; bases with no gene match: 8. Germline lookup yields CDR1 PRHDT and CDR2 FYEKMQ (reference sequence). CDR3 sequence (DNA): TGTGCCAGCAGCCCCCGACAGGGGGCGCGGGAGACCCAGTACTTC. Protein sequence: CASSPRQGARETQYF.

Concerning this clone: An end of the junction does not agree with germline; a read error may underlie this. The chain employs TRBV7-2 and TRBJ2-7; TRBD2 matches at 9 bases. Per the germline V gene, CDR1 is SGHTA and CDR2 is FQGNSA. The CDR3 consists of 16 residues. The CDR3 is CASSLVLETSGPPSFF. The CDR3 DNA reads as TGTGCCAGCAGCTTAGTTCTAGAGACTAGCGGCCCTCCTAGCTTCTTC.

The table lists this clone with a few counts. Because the CDR3's place on the DNA is in doubt, the DNA is left out and the CDR3 is given as listed by TCRdb. The chain uses TRBV27 and TRBJ2-7; no check of the table's D call, TRBD1, against the DNA was made. The CDR3 is made up of 15 amino acids, end residues included. Per the germline V gene, CDR1 is MNHEY and CDR2 is SMNVEV (reference sequence). CDR3 sequence: CASSSSTGPTAEQYF.

This rearrangement joins TRBV10-2 to TRBJ2-7, with D perhaps TRBD1 (5 bases). CDR1 is WSHSY, CDR2 SAAADI, per germline. The germline V and J ends were trimmed by 9 bases and 3 bases, with 6 bases remaining between them. This CDR3 has 10 residues. This CDR3 reads CASTGYEQYF. CDR3 DNA sequence: TGCGCCAGTACAGGCTACGAGCAGTACTTC.

This clone was seen a few times. The chain couples TRBV6-1 to TRBJ2-3, with 15 bases matching TRBD2. The CDR3 covers 15 residues. The germline V gene encodes CDR1 MNHNS and CDR2 SASEGT. V lost 6 bases, J lost 5 bases, and 3 bases stayed unmatched. This CDR3 is CASSRTSGGEDTQYF. The CDR3 DNA reads as TGTGCCAGCAGCCGGACTAGCGGGGGGGAAGATACGCAGTATTTT.

CDR3 sequence (DNA): TGTGCCAGCAGTTTTGCTAAAGGGGGCGCCTACAATGAGCAGTTCTTC. Amino acids: CASSFAKGGAYNEQFF. This chain connects TRBV6-5 to TRBJ2-1; 7 nucleotides agree with TRBD1. Per germline, CDR1 MNHEY and CDR2 SVGAGI. The CDR3 totals 16 residues. The ends lost 4 bases at V and 2 bases at J; junction bases unmatched: 8.

The V gene is TRBV5-6, the J gene TRBJ2-3; D is perhaps TRBD1 (5 bases). The CDR3 runs to 16 residues. Looked up from germline, CDR1 is SGHDT and CDR2 is YYEEEE. V was clipped by 4 bases and J by 5 bases, with 20 bases between them. CDR3 loop: CASSHTSRQGKDTQYF. The CDR3 bases are TGTGCCAGCAGCCATACCTCAAGGCAGGGCAAAGATACGCAGTATTTT.

V and J are TRBV28 and TRBJ1-5; D perhaps matches TRBD1 (5 bases). The germline CDR1 and CDR2 sequences are MDHEN and SYDVKM. This CDR3 is built from 16 residues. The ends were cut back, 5 bases at V and 0 bases at J, with 14 bases in the middle. CDR3 bases: TGTGCCAGCAGTCCAAGACAGCGACATAGCAATCAGCCCCAGCATTTT. This codes for CASSPRQRHSNQPQHF.

The chain joins TRBV9 to TRBJ1-3; maybe TRBD1 (5 bases). V was pared by 4 bases and J by 4 bases, with 15 bases between. This CDR3 spans 15 amino acids. Germline loops: CDR1 SGDLS, CDR2 YYNGEE. As DNA, the CDR3 is TGTGCCAGCAGCCCCCGGGGGGAGGCCGGAAACACCATATATTTT. Residues: CASSPRGEAGNTIYF.

The CDR3 reads CASSLGAWGGNEQFF. The CDR3 DNA reads as TGTGCCAGCAGCTTAGGGGCGTGGGGGGGAAATGAGCAGTTCTTC. The chain recombines TRBV11-3 with TRBJ2-1; 7 bases fit TRBD2. The germline gives CDR1 SGHNT, CDR2 YENEEA. The CDR3 spans 15 residues. J gave up 7 bases and V 1 base, and 7 bases lay outside the gene matches. Complete variable domain (other parts from reference TRBV11-3 and TRBJ2-1): EAGVVQSPRYKIIEKKQPVAFWCNPISGHNTLYWYLQNLGQGPELLIRYENEEAVDDSQLPKDRFSAERLKGVDSTLKIQPAELGDSAVYLCASSLGAWGGNEQFFGPGTRLTVL.

This clone came up a few times. V and J are TRBV7-8 and TRBJ2-7, with TRBD2 matching over 8 bases. CDR1 is SGHVS, CDR2 FQNEAQ, per germline. This CDR3 has 15 residues. The trim removed 3 bases at V and 7 bases at J, leaving 11 bases unmatched. The CDR3: CASSFQGLAAREQYF. DNA of the CDR3: TGTGCCAGCAGCTTTCAAGGACTAGCTGCACGGGAGCAGTACTTC. Based on the CDR3 plus reference TRBV7-8 and TRBJ2-7, the full variable domain is GAGVSQSPRYKVAKRGQDVALRCDPISGHVSLFWYQQALGQGPEFLTYFQNEAQLDKSGLPSDRFFAERPEGSVSTLKIQRTQQEDSAVYLCASSFQGLAAREQYFGPGTRLTVT.

The chain carries TRBV5-6 and TRBJ2-1, with D tentatively TRBD2 (6 bases). CDR3 length: 16 residues. Germline values: CDR1 SGHDT, CDR2 YYEEEE. The V end was cut by 2 bases, the J end by 2 bases, with 14 bases between. The DNA for the CDR3 is TGTGCCAGCAGCTTTCCCCCCCGGGGGACCTACAATGAGCAGTTCTTC. Translating it yields CASSFPPRGTYNEQFF.

CDR3 protein: CASSVGGDQPQHF. CDR3 coding DNA: TGTGCCAGCAGTGTAGGTGGAGACCAGCCCCAGCATTTT. V usage is TRBV6-1 and J usage is TRBJ1-5; D not resolved. Trimming took off 4 bases at V and 7 bases at J, with 11 bases between the two ends. The CDR3 spans 13 residues. Germline V gene data show CDR1 as MNHNS and CDR2 as SASEGT.

This chain links TRBV5-1 with TRBJ2-5; D is possibly TRBD2 (6 bases). The V gene lost 5 bases and the J gene lost 5 bases, with 13 bases spanning the gap. Germline V gives CDR1 SGHRS, CDR2 YFSETQ. CDR3 length: 13 residues. The CDR3 nucleotides read TGCGCCAGCAGTACGACTAGAAGGGAGACCCAGTACTTC. Residues: CASSTTRRETQYF.

The sample holds one count of this clone. This sequence joins TRBV7-9 and TRBJ2-3; 11 positions match TRBD1. V trimming: 5 bases; J trimming: 3 bases; junction bases outside the gene matches: 4. CDR1 SEHNR and CDR2 FQNEAQ come from the germline V gene (reference sequence). The CDR3 is 15 amino acids. The CDR3 loop is CASSRTGGETDTQYF. The CDR3 DNA reads as TGTGCCAGCAGCCGGACAGGGGGCGAGACAGATACGCAGTATTTT.

The chain is built from TRBV7-2 and TRBJ1-5, with D possibly being TRBD1 (6 bases). Germline V gives CDR1 SGHTA, CDR2 FQGNSA. V was cut by 6 bases and J by 6 bases, with 15 bases left in between. This CDR3 spans 14 amino acids. DNA for the CDR3: TGTGCCAGCAGTTCCGACAGGATAGGTCAGCCCCAGCATTTT. Encoded protein: CASSSDRIGQPQHF.

The chain uses TRBV6-1 and TRBJ2-3; D is uncertain. Trimming cost V 5 bases and J 4 bases, with 7 bases left between them. CDR1 MNHNS and CDR2 SASEGT come from the germline V gene. The CDR3 loop spans 12 amino acids. The CDR3 loop is CASSQTADTQYF. For the CDR3, the DNA is TGTGCCAGCAGTCAAACAGCAGATACGCAGTATTTT.

This CDR3 reads CASSWGLAENQETQYF. CDR3 DNA sequence: TGTGCCAGCAGCTGGGGACTAGCGGAAAACCAAGAGACCCAGTACTTC. The chain couples TRBV5-4 to TRBJ2-5; 11 nucleotides match TRBD2. V was pared by 3 bases and J by 0 bases, with 4 bases of the junction left unmatched. This CDR3 is 16 amino acids long. Per germline, CDR1 SGHNT and CDR2 YYREEE (reference sequence).

The gene calls are TRBV2 and TRBJ2-1; 11 bases are shared with TRBD2. The CDR3 has 18 amino acids. Germline trimming cut 2 bases from V and 7 bases from J; bases unmatched to any gene: 13. CDR1 is SNHLY and CDR2 is FYNNEI in the germline V gene. CDR3 residues: CASSERVAGGQVVNEQFF. CDR3 nucleotides: TGTGCCAGCAGTGAAAGGGTAGCGGGGGGGCAAGTTGTGAATGAGCAGTTCTTC.

This rearrangement joins TRBV4-1 to TRBJ2-2; 9 bases agree with TRBD1. The CDR3 is made up of 18 amino acids. J was trimmed by 1 base and V by 1 base; bases with no gene match: 7. Looked up from germline, CDR1 is MGHRA and CDR2 is YSYEKL. The CDR3, as DNA: TGCGCCAGCAGCCAAGTGCCTGGACAGGGGCAGAACACCGGGGAGCTGTTTTTT. It specifies CASSQVPGQGQNTGELFF.